This record concerns one TCR beta chain sequence. These data come from a study of blood T cell repertoires in COVID-19. Across the whole study: Acute and convalescent COVID-19 specimens originated in the United States, Italy and Spain. Sources were T cells, B-cell-depleted T cells, or PBMCs; the material itself was cDNA or gDNA.

The CDR3 has 17 residues. Germline CDR1 is MDHEN and CDR2 is SYDVKM. The V segment lost 6 bases and the J segment 6 bases; nucleotides outside the gene matches: 11. Original data processing: Amplifying reference gene primers gave estimates of nucleated cell counts. The repertoire was sequenced with immunoSEQ multiplex PCR; TCRdb's copy has only in-frame clones and lacks some. V and J calls and clone size follow that table, whereas D and trimming were derived from the DNA. This table holds about 73,000 clones, approximately 83% found once. The origin of this receptor is an elderly man with active or convalescent COVID-19. The sequenced material came from peripheral blood. The rearrangement links TRBV28 to TRBJ2-1, with 13 bases that match TRBD2. CDR3 in amino acids: CASSLGTSGIAINEQFF. The CDR3 coding sequence is TGTGCCAGCAGCCTCGGGACTAGCGGGATAGCGATCAATGAGCAGTTCTTC.